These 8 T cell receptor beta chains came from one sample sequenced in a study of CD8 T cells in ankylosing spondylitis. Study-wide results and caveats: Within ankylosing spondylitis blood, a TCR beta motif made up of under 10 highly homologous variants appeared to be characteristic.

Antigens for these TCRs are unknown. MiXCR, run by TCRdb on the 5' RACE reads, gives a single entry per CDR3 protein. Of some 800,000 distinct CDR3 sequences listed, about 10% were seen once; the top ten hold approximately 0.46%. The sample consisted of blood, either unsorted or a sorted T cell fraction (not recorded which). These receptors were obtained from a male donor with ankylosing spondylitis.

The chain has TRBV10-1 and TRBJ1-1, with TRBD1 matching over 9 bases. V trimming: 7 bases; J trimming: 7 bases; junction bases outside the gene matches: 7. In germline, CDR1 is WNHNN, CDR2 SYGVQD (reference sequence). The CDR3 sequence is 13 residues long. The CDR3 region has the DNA TGCGCCAGCATTACGGACAGGGGAATTGAAGCTTTCTTT. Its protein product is CASITDRGIEAFF.

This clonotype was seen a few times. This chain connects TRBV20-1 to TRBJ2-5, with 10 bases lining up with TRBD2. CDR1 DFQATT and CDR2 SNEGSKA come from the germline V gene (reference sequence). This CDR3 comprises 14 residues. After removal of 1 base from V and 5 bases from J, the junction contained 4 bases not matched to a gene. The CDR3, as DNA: TGCAGTGCTAGAGCCGCTAGCGGGAGTGAGACCCAGTACTTC. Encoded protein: CSARAASGSETQYF.

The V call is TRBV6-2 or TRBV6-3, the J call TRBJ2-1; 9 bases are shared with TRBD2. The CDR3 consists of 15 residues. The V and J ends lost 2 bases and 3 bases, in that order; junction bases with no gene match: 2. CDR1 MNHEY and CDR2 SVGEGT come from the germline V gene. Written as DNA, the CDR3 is TGTGCCAGCAGTTACGTGACTAGCGGCTACAATGAGCAGTTCTTC. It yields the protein CASSYVTSGYNEQFF.

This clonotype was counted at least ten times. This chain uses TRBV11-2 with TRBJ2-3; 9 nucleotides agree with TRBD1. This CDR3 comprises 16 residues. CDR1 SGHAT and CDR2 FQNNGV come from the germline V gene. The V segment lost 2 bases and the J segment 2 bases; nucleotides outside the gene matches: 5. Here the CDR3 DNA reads TGTGCCAGCAGCTTAACAGGGGGCACGACCACAGATACGCAGTATTTT. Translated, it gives CASSLTGGTTTDTQYF.

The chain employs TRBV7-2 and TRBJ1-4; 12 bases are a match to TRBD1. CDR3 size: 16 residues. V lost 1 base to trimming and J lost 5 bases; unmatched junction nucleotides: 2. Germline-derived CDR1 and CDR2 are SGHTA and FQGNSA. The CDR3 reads CASSLVGTGGNEKLFF. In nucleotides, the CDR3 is TGTGCCAGCAGCTTAGTTGGGACAGGGGGCAATGAAAAACTGTTTTTT.

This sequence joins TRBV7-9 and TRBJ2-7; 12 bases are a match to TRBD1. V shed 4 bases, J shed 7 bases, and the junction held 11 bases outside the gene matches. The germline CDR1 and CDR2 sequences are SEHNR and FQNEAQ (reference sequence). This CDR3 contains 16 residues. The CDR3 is CASSWGQGAGIWEQYF. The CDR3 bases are TGTGCCAGCAGCTGGGGACAGGGGGCCGGAATCTGGGAGCAGTACTTC.

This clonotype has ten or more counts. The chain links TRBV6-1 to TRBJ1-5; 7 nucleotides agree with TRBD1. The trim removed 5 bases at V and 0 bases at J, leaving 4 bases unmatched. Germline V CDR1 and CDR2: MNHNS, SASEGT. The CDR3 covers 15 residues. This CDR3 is CASSPGGYSNQPQHF. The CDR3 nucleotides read TGTGCCAGCAGTCCAGGGGGTTATAGCAATCAGCCCCAGCATTTT.

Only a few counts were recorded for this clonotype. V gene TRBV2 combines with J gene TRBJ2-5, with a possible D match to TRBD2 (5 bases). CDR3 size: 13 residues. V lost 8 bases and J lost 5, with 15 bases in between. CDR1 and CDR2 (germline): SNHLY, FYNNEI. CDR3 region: CASSFNPGETQYF. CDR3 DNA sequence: TGTGCCAGCTCATTTAACCCGGGGGAGACCCAGTACTTC. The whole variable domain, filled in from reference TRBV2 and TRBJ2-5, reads EPEVTQTPSHQVTQMGQEVILRCVPISNHLYFYWYRQILGQKVEFLVSFYNNEISEKSEIFDDQFSVERPDGSNFTLKIRSTKLEDSAMYFCASSFNPGETQYFGPGTRLLVL.